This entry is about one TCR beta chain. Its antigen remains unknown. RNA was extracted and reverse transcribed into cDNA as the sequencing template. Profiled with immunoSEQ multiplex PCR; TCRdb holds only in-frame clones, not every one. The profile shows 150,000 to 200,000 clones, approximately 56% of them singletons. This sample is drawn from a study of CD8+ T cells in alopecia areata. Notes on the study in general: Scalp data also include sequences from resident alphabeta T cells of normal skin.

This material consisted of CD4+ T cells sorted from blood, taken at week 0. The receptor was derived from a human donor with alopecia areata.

CDR3 sequence reads: CASSPRYGQGAYNSPLHF. As DNA, the CDR3 is TGCGCCAGCAGTCCGCGGTATGGACAGGGTGCCTATAATTCACCCCTCCACTTT. The J gene is TRBJ1-6, the V gene TRBV23-1, with 8 bases that match TRBD1. TRBV23-1 is an ORF for which the function is uncertain. With 4 bases clipped from V and 2 bases from J, the junction kept 10 bases outside the gene matches. The CDR3 covers 18 residues.